This TCR beta chain was sequenced in a study of blood T cell repertoires in COVID-19. At the level of the study: Italy, Spain and the United States were the sources of the convalescent and acute COVID-19 samples.

TCRdb's copy holds only in-frame clones and misses some; the assay was immunoSEQ multiplex PCR. This sample has approximately 340,000 clones, with roughly 89% found just once. One Seattle source followed patients from active infection through their disease course. Trimming took 4 bases from V and 4 from J, leaving 11 bases between them. CDR1 GTSNPN and CDR2 SVGIG come from the germline V gene (reference sequence). CDR3 size: 13 residues. Sequences were obtained from peripheral blood. This receptor was obtained from a man aged 30 to 45 with COVID-19, enrolled during active disease. The V gene is TRBV30, the J gene TRBJ1-3; D call uncertain. DNA of the CDR3: TGTGCCTGGAACGCGGGGATCGGAAACACCATATATTTT. This gives the protein CAWNAGIGNTIYF.